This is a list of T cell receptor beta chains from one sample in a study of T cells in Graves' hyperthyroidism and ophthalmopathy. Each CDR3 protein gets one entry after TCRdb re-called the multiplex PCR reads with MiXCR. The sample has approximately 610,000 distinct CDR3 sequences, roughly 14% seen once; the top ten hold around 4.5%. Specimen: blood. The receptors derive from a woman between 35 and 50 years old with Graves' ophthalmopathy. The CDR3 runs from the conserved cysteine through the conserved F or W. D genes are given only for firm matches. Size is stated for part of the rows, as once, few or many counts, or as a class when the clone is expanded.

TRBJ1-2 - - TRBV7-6 TGTGCCAGCAGCAAAGGGACCCTACGGGAGGACTATGGCTACACCTTC CASSKGTLREDYGYTF
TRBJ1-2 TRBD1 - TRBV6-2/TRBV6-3 TGTGCCAGCACCAGACAGGGTGGCTATGGCTACACCTTC CASTRQGGYGYTF
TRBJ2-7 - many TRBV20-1 TGCAGTGCTAGAGAGGACATTTCCTACGAGCAGTACTTC CSAREDISYEQYF
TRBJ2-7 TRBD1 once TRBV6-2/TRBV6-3 TGTGCCAGCAGTTACCTGGGACAGGTTTCAGAGCAGTACTTC CASSYLGQVSEQYF
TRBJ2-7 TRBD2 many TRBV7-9 TGTGCCAGCAGCCCAGCGGGGTGGAGCTCCTACGAGCAGTACTTC CASSPAGWSSYEQYF
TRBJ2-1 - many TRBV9 TGTGCCAGCAGCGTAGGTAGTAACAATGAGCAGTTCTTC CASSVGSNNEQFF
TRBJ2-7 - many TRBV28 TGTGCCAGCAGTTTCAGACTTAAACACTCCTACGAGCAGTACTTC CASSFRLKHSYEQYF
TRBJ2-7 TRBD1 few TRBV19 TGTGCCAGTAGTCGAACCGGGACAGGGACGTCCTACGAGCAGTACTTC CASSRTGTGTSYEQYF
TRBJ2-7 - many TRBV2 TGTGCCAGCAGTGGGACTCAAACCTACGAGCAGTACTTC CASSGTQTYEQYF
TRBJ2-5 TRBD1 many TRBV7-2 TGTGCCAGCAGCCCAAGTACAGGGGCGCAGACCCAGTACTTC CASSPSTGAQTQYF
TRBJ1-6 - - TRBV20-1 TGCAGTGCTAGAGATCATGGGGGTTCACCCCTCCACTTT CSARDHGGSPLHF
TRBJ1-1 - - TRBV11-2 - CASSLDSWGEGTEAFF
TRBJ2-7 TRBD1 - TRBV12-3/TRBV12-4 TGTGCCAGCACCCCGGACAGGGAAAGGTACGAGCAGTACTTC CASTPDRERYEQYF
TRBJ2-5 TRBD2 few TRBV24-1 TGTGCCACCAGTGAACTAGCGGGAGCATCAGAGACCCAGTACTTC CATSELAGASETQYF
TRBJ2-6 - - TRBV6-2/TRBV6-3 TGTGCCAGCAGTTACAAACCCTCGACACGTACTACTATTCTGATAGGGGCCAACGTCCTGACTTTC CASSYKPSTRTTILIGANVLTF
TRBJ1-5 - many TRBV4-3 TGCGCCAGCAGCCAAGAAATAATGGGGTACGGCAATCAGCCCCAGCATTTT CASSQEIMGYGNQPQHF
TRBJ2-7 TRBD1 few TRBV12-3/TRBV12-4 TGTGCCAGCAGTTTCACTACAGGGGGTCGATCCTACGAGCAGTACTTC CASSFTTGGRSYEQYF
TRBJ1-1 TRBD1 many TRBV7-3 TGTGCCAGCAGCTCTGGGACAGGGGCCGCTGAAGCTTTCTTT CASSSGTGAAEAFF
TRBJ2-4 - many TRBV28 TGTGCCAGCCCTGAGGGGCAGTTCAAAAACATTCAGTACTTC CASPEGQFKNIQYF
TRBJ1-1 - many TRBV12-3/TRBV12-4 TGTGCCACCATAAGGGGTGCTGAAGCTTTCTTT CATIRGAEAFF
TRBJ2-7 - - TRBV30 TGTGCCTGGAGTGTACCCCCAACTGCAAACTACGAGCAGTACTTC CAWSVPPTANYEQYF
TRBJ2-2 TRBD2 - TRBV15 TGTGCCACCAGCAGAGGTAGCGGGGGACTCATGGGGGAGCTGTTTTTT CATSRGSGGLMGELFF
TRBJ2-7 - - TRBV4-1 TGCGCCAGCAGCCAAGGTGGGACACCCTCCTACGAGCAGTACTTC CASSQGGTPSYEQYF
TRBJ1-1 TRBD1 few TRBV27 TGTGCCAGCAGAGGACAGGAGGACACTGAAGCTTTCTTT CASRGQEDTEAFF
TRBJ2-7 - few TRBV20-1 TGCAGTGCTAGATCGGGGGGGACAGACTACGAGCAGTACTTC CSARSGGTDYEQYF
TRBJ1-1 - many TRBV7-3 TGTGCCAGCAGCTTATCTCTTACGAGTGAAGCTTTCTTT CASSLSLTSEAFF
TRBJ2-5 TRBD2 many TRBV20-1 TGCAGTGCTAGAGGGACTAGCGGGATCGAGACCCAGTACTTC CSARGTSGIETQYF
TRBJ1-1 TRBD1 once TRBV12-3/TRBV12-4 TGTGCCAGCAGTTTAAACAGGGGCGGCACTGAAGCTTTCTTT CASSLNRGGTEAFF
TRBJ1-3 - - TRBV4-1 TGCGCCAGCAGCCAGAGGCGGCGGGGACAACTCTCTGGAAACACCATATATTTT CASSQRRRGQLSGNTIYF
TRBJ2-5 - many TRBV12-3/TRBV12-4 TGTGCCAGCAGTTTCGGGACGGGGGTAGAGACCCAGTACTTC CASSFGTGVETQYF
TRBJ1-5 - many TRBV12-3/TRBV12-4 TGTGCCAGCAGTTGGCAGGGGATTAGCAATCAGCCCCAGCATTTT CASSWQGISNQPQHF
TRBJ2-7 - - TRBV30 TGTGCTGGGGGTGGTCTTGGGGTCGAGCAGTACTTC CAGGGLGVEQYF
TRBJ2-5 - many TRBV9 TGTGCCAGCAGCCCCAGCGGGCTAGGTTATCAAGAGACCCAGTACTTC CASSPSGLGYQETQYF
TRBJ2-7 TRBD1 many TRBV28 TGTGCCAGCAGGCAGCCGTACCCGGGACAGGGGCGCTACGAGCAGTACTTC CASRQPYPGQGRYEQYF
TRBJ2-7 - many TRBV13 TGTGCCAGCAGCGCCCGGACTCGTTCAGGACCCGCTGACGAGCAGTACTTC CASSARTRSGPADEQYF
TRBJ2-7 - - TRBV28 TGTGCCAGCAGTTTAATCCGGGCCACCTACGAGCAGTACTTC CASSLIRATYEQYF
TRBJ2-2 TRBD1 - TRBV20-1 TGCAGTGCTCCCGGGACAGGGGACACCGGGGAGCTGTTTTTT CSAPGTGDTGELFF
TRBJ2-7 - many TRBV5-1 TGCGCCAGCAGCTTGGTATCTAGCGACTACTACGAGCAGTACTTC CASSLVSSDYYEQYF
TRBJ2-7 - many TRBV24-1 TGTGCCACGGCAGGTGGCTCCTCCTACGAGCAGTACTTC CATAGGSSYEQYF
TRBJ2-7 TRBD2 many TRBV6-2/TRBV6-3 TGTGCCAGTACCCGACAGATTCTTTATAGCGGGAGGGCTTACGAGCAGTACTTC CASTRQILYSGRAYEQYF
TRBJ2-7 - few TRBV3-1 TGTGCCAGCAGCCAAGGGGGATTCGGGTACGAGCAGTACTTC CASSQGGFGYEQYF
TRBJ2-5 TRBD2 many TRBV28 TGTGCCAGCAGCCTTGGACTAGCGGGAGGGGAGATGGAGACCCAGTACTTC CASSLGLAGGEMETQYF
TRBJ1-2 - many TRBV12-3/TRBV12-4 TGTGCCAGCAGTTTTAGGACAGTCAACTATGGCTACACCTTC CASSFRTVNYGYTF
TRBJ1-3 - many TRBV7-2 TGTGCCAGCAGCACGCTGATCTCTGGAAACACCATATATTTT CASSTLISGNTIYF
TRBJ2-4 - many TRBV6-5 TGTGCCAGCAGTTCCGGACCCTTCGGAGCGGACATTCAGTACTTC CASSSGPFGADIQYF
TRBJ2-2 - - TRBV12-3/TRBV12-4 TGTGCCAGCAGTTTGCGAGAGACCACCGGGGAGCTGTTTTTT CASSLRETTGELFF
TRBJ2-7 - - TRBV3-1 TGTGCCAGCAGCCAAGGGACGGTGGGGGAGTACGAGCAGTACTTC CASSQGTVGEYEQYF
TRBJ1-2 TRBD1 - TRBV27 TGTGCCAGCACAAACCGGGACAGCAGTGGCTACACCTTC CASTNRDSSGYTF
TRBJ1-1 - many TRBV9 TGTGCCAGCAGCGCATACCTACAGGGCCCCAACACTGAAGCTTTCTTT CASSAYLQGPNTEAFF
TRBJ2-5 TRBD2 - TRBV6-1 TGTGCCAGCAGGCGGACTAGCGGGGAAGTGGAAGAGACCCAGTACTTC CASRRTSGEVEETQYF
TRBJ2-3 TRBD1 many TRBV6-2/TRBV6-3 TGTGCCAGCAGTTACTCCCGGACAGGGACAGATACGCAGTATTTT CASSYSRTGTDTQYF